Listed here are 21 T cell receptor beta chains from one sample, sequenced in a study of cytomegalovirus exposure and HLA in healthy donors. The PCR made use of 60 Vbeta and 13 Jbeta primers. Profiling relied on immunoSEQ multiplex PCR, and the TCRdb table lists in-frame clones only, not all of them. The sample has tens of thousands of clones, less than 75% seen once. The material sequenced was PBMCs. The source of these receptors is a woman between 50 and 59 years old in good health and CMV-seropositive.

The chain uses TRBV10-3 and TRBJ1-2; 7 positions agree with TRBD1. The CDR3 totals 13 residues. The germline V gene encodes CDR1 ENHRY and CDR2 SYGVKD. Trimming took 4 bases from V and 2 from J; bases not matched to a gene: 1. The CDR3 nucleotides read TGTGCCATCAGTGGACAGGGCAACTATGGCTACACCTTC. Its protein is CAISGQGNYGYTF.

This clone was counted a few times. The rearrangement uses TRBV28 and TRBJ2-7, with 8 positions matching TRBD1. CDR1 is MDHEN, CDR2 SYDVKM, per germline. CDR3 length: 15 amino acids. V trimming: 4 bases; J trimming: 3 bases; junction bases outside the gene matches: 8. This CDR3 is CASSSSGGGDYEQYF. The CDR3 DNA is TGTGCCAGCAGTTCGTCAGGGGGCGGGGACTACGAGCAGTACTTC.

CDR3 residues: CSAGNTEAFF. The DNA of the CDR3 is TGCAGTGCCGGGAACACTGAAGCTTTCTTT. The rearrangement uses TRBV29-1 and TRBJ1-1; the D is unclear. The CDR3 sequence is 10 residues long. CDR1 SQVTM and CDR2 ANQGSEA come from the germline V gene.

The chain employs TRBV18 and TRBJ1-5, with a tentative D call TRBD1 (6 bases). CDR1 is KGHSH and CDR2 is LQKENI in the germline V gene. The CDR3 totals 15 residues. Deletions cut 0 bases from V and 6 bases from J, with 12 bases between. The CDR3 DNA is TGTGCCAGCTCACCACCTTACAGGGCTGGTCAGCCCCAGCATTTT. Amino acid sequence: CASSPPYRAGQPQHF.

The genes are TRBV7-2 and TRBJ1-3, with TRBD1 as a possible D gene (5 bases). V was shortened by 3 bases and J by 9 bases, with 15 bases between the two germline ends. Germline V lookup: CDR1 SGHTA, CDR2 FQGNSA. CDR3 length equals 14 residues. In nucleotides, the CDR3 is TGTGCCAGCAGCTTGGTTGGGGCCCCAGGCACCATATATTTT. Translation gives CASSLVGAPGTIYF.

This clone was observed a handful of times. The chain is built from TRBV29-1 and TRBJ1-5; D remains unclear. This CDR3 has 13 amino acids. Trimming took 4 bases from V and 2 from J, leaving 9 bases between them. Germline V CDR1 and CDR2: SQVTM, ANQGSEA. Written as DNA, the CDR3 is TGCAGCGTTGGGCAGTCTGGCAATCAGCCCCAGCATTTT. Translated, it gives CSVGQSGNQPQHF.

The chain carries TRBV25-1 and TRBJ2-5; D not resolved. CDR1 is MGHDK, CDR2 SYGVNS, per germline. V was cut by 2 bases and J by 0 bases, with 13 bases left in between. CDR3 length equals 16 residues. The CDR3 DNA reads TGTGCCAGCAGTGAAACTCACCTAGGCGACCAAGAGACCCAGTACTTC. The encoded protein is CASSETHLGDQETQYF.

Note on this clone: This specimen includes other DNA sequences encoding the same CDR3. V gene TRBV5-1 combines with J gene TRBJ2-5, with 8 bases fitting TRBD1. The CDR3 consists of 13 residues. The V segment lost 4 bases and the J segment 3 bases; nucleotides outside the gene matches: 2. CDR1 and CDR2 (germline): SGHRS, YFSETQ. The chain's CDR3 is CASSLQGEETQYF. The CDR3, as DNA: TGCGCCAGCAGCCTACAGGGGGAAGAGACCCAGTACTTC.

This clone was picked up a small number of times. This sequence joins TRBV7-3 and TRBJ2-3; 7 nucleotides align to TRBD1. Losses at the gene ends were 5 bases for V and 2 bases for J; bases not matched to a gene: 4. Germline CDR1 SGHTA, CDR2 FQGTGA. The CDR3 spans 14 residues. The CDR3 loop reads CASSIGQVTDTQYF. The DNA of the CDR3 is TGTGCCAGCAGCATCGGACAGGTCACAGATACGCAGTATTTT.

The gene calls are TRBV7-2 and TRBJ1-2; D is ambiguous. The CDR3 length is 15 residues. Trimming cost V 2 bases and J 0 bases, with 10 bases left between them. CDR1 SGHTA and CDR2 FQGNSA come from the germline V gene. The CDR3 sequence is CASSLFGSSNYGYTF. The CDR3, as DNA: TGTGCCAGCAGCTTATTTGGCAGTTCTAACTATGGCTACACCTTC.

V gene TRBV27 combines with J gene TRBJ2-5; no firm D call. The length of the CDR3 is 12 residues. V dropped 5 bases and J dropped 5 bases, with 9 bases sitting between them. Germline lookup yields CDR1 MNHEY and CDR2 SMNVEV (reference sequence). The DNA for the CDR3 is TGTGCCAGCAGTCCAACTCGGGAGACCCAGTACTTC. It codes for CASSPTRETQYF.

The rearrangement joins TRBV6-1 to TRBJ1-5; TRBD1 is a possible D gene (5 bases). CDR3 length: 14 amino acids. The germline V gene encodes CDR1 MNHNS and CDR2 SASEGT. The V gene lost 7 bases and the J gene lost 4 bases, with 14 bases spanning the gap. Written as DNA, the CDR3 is TGTGCCAGCATTACGACCGGGGGGAATCAGCCCCAGCATTTT. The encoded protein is CASITTGGNQPQHF.

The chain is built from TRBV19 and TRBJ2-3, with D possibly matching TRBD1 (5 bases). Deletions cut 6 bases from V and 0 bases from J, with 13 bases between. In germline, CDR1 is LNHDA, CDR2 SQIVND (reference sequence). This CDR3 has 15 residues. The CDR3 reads CASSRRQTSTDTQYF. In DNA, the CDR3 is TGTGCCAGTAGCCGACGACAGACTAGCACAGATACGCAGTATTTT.

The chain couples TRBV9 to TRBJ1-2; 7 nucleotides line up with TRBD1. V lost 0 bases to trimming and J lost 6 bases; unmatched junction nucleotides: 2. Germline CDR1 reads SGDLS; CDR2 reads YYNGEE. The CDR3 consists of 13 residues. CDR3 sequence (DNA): TGTGCCAGCAGCGTAGCCGGGACAGATGGCTACACCTTC. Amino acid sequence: CASSVAGTDGYTF.

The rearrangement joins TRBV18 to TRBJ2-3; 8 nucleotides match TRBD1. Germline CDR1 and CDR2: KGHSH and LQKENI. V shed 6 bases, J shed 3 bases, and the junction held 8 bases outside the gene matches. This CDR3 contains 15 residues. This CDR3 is CASSGQGGWTDTQYF. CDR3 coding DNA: TGTGCCAGCTCTGGACAGGGCGGGTGGACAGATACGCAGTATTTT. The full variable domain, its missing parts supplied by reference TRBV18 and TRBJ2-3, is NAGVMQNPRHLVRRRGQEARLRCSPMKGHSHVYWYRQLPEEGLKFMVYLQKENIIDESGMPKERFSAEFPKEGPSILRIQQVVRGDSAAYFCASSGQGGWTDTQYFGPGTRLTVL.

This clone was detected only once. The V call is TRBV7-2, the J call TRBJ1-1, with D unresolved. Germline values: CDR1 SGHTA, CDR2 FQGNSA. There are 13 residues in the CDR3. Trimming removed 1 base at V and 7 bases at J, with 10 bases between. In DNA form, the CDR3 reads TGTGCCAGCAGCTTAGGGTGGGGAGATGAAGCTTTCTTT. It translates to CASSLGWGDEAFF.

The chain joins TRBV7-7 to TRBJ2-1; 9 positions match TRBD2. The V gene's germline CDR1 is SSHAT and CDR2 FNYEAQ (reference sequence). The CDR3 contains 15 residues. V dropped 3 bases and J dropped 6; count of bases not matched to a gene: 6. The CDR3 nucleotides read TGTGCCAGCAGCTTGGGAGCGGGGGGATTCAATGAGCAGTTCTTC. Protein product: CASSLGAGGFNEQFF. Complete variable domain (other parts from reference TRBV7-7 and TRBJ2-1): GAGVSQSPRYKVTKRGQDVTLRCDPISSHATLYWYQQALGQGPEFLTYFNYEAQPDKSGLPSDRFSAERPEGSISTLTIQRTEQRDSAMYRCASSLGAGGFNEQFFGPGTRLTVL.

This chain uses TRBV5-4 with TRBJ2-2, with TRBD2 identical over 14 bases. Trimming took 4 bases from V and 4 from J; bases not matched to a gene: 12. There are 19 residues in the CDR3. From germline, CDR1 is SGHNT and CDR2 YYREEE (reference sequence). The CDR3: CASSRAGTSGRAGTGELFF. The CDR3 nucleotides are TGTGCCAGCAGCAGGGCCGGGACTAGCGGGAGAGCCGGCACCGGGGAGCTGTTTTTT.

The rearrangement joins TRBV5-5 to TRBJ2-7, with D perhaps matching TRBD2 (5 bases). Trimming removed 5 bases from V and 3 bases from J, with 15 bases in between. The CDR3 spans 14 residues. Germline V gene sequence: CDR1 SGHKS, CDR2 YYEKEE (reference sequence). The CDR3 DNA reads TGTGCCAGCAGTCTAGCCCCCGGTATCTACGAGCAGTACTTC. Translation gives CASSLAPGIYEQYF.

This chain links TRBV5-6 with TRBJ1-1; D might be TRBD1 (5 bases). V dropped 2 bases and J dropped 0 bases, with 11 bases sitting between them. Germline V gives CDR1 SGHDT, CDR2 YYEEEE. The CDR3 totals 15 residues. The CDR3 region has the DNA TGTGCCAGCAGCTTCGGGGGGGGGTTGAACACTGAAGCTTTCTTT. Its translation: CASSFGGGLNTEAFF.

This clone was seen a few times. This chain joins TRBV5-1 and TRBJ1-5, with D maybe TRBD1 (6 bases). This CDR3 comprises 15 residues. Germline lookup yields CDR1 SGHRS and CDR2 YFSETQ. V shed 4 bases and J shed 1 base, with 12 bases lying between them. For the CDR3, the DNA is TGCGCCAGCAGCCGGACCACAGGGAGCAATCAGCCCCAGCATTTT. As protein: CASSRTTGSNQPQHF.